Here is one T cell receptor beta chain with its context. The antigen remains undetermined. Time point indicated: week 35, safety follow-up. Vaccination used 300 ug of mutant IDH1 20-mer peptide per dose, with topical imiquimod. Method: immunoSEQ multiplex PCR; TCRdb's copy keeps in-frame clones and lacks some. Of over 45,000 clones in the sample, approximately 92% were seen once. The germline CDR1 and CDR2 sequences are SNHLY and FYNNEI. The CDR3 totals 13 residues. V lost 8 bases and J 4 bases, leaving 14 bases between the germline ends. This entry is derived from a study of a mutant IDH1 vaccine in newly diagnosed glioma. At the level of the study: Prior therapy was radiotherapy, temozolomide, or both; most received both.

Overall study results and limits: With respect to changes in top peripheral T cell clonotypes, pseudoprogression seemed unrelated.

The rearrangement joins TRBV2 to TRBJ1-1, with unresolved D. The sequence came from a man aged 50 or older with glioma. Sample: PBMCs, taken from a glioma patient whose treatment included an IDH1 peptide vaccine. DNA of the CDR3: TGTGCCAGCGGGAAAGGGCGGGCCACTGAAGCTTTCTTT. Translation: CASGKGRATEAFF.